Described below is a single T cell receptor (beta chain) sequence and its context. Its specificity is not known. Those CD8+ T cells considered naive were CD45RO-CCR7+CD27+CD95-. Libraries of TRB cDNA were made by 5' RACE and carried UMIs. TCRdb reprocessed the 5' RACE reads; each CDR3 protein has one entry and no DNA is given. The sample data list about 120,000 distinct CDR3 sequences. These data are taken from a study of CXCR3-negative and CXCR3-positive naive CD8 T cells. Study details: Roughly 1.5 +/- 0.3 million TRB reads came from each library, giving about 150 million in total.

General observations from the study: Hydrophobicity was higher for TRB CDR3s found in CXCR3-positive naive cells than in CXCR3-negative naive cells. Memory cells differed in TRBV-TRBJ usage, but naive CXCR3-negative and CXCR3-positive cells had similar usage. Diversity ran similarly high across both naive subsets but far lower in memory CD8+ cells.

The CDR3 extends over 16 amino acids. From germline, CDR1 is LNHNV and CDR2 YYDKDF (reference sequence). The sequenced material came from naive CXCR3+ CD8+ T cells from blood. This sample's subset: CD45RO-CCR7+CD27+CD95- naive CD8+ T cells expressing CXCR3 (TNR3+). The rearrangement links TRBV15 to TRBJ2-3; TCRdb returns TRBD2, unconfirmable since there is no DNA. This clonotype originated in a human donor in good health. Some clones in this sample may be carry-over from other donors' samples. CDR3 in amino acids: CATSRDPSSMADTQYF.